This T cell receptor beta chain was sequenced in a study of blood T cell repertoires in COVID-19. Study details: The United States, Italy and Spain supplied acute and convalescent COVID-19 samples. T cells, B-cell-depleted T cells, or PBMCs provided the cDNA or gDNA that served as material.

The CDR3 is 16 residues long. Trimming removed 5 bases at V and 2 bases at J, with 16 bases between. Per the germline V gene, CDR1 is SNHLY and CDR2 is FYNNEI. This clone was observed a handful of times. Per the original data handling: Amplification with reference gene primers provided the estimates of nucleated cell counts. Produced via immunoSEQ multiplex PCR; TCRdb's table is partial and in-frame only. V, J and clone size are those of that table, while D and trimming were read from the DNA. Of tens of thousands of clones listed, around 85% are singletons. The sequencing input was peripheral blood. The origin of this receptor is a human donor in a cohort sampled during active COVID-19. This chain joins TRBV2 and TRBJ1-5; unclear D gene. The CDR3 loop is CASSSVAAGGNQPQHF. The DNA of the CDR3 is TGTGCCAGCAGTTCAGTTGCGGCGGGTGGCAATCAGCCCCAGCATTTT.